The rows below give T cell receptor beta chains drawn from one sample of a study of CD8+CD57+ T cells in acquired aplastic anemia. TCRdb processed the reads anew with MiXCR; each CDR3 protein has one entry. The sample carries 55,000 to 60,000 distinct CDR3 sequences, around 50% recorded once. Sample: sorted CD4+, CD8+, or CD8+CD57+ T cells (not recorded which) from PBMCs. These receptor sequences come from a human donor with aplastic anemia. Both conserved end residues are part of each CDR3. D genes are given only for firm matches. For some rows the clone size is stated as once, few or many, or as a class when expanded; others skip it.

CATSSPDPGRGIYEQYF | TGTGCCACCAGCAGCCCCGATCCAGGGCGGGGGATCTACGAGCAGTACTTC | TRBJ2-7 | TRBD2 | TRBV15 | few
CASNLPKNSYEQYF | TGTGCCAGCAACCTACCAAAAAACAGCTACGAGCAGTACTTC | TRBJ2-7 | . | TRBV7-8 | .
CASSSRTGRGEKLFF | TGCGCCAGCAGCTCCCGGACAGGGCGGGGTGAAAAACTGTTTTTT | TRBJ1-4 | TRBD1 | TRBV4-3 | many
CASKSEASGGWETQYF | TGTGCCAGCAAAAGTGAAGCTAGCGGGGGCTGGGAGACCCAGTACTTC | TRBJ2-5 | TRBD2 | TRBV27 | many
CASSQDSGTGVYEQYF | TGCGCCAGCAGCCAAGATTCAGGGACAGGGGTTTACGAGCAGTACTTC | TRBJ2-7 | TRBD1 | TRBV4-1 | .
CASSDSGGLLNEQFF | TGTGCCAGCAGCGATAGCGGGGGTCTTCTCAATGAGCAGTTCTTC | TRBJ2-1 | TRBD2 | TRBV13 | .
CASSGRTGGNTEAFF | TGTGCCAGCAGTGGGAGGACAGGGGGCAACACTGAAGCTTTCTTT | TRBJ1-1 | TRBD1 | TRBV2 | .
CASSIDISGNTIYF | TGTGCCAGTAGTATCGACATTTCTGGAAACACCATATATTTT | TRBJ1-3 | . | TRBV19 | .
CASRADGTAPRRQPQHF | TGTGCCAGCAGGGCCGACGGGACGGCCCCCCGGCGTCAGCCCCAGCATTTT | TRBJ1-5 | . | TRBV2 | .
CASSEALGVLDTQYF | TGTGCCAGCAGTGAAGCGCTGGGAGTTCTGGATACGCAGTATTTT | TRBJ2-3 | . | TRBV2 | few
CASSYRGLTYEQYF | TGTGCCAGCAGTTACAGGGGTCTAACCTACGAGCAGTACTTC | TRBJ2-7 | . | TRBV6-5 | .
CASSESRRDRVGYTF | TGCGCCAGCAGTGAGTCGAGAAGGGACAGGGTTGGCTACACCTTC | TRBJ1-2 | TRBD1 | TRBV10-1 | .
CAISGTGGREQYF | TGTGCCATCAGCGGGACAGGGGGCCGAGAGCAGTACTTC | TRBJ2-7 | TRBD1 | TRBV10-3 | medium-sized
CASSRSATREQYF | TGTGCCAGCAGCAGATCCGCGACGCGAGAGCAGTACTTC | TRBJ2-7 | . | TRBV27 | many
CASRKWTGQRRTEAFF | TGTGCCAGTAGAAAATGGACAGGGCAGAGGAGAACTGAAGCTTTCTTT | TRBJ1-1 | TRBD1 | TRBV19 | many
CATDDWIQETQYF | TGTGCCACCGACGACTGGATCCAAGAGACCCAGTACTTC | TRBJ2-5 | . | TRBV2 | .
CASSFHTDRGGNTIYF | TGTGCCAGCAGTTTCCATACCGACAGGGGAGGAAACACCATATATTTT | TRBJ1-3 | TRBD1 | TRBV2 | many
CSAWTSGGSDTQYF | TGCAGTGCGTGGACTAGCGGGGGTTCAGATACGCAGTATTTT | TRBJ2-3 | TRBD2 | TRBV29-1 | .
CASSLQTRVNEQFF | TGCGCCAGCAGCTTGCAGACAAGGGTCAATGAGCAGTTCTTC | TRBJ2-1 | . | TRBV5-1 | .
CASSSLYRGGTYGYTF | TGTGCCAGCAGTTCATTATACAGGGGAGGGACATATGGCTACACCTTC | TRBJ1-2 | TRBD1 | TRBV6-5 | .
CSARAVPSSGVSLEQYF | TGCAGTGCTAGAGCCGTGCCGTCCAGCGGGGTTTCGTTGGAGCAGTACTTC | TRBJ2-7 | TRBD2 | TRBV20-1 | once
CASSPGTGFSSYEQYF | TGTGCCAGCAGTCCCGGAACAGGGTTTAGCTCCTACGAGCAGTACTTC | TRBJ2-7 | . | TRBV28 | many
CASRTSGRAETQYF | TGTGCCAGTAGGACTAGCGGGAGGGCGGAGACCCAGTACTTC | TRBJ2-5 | TRBD2 | TRBV25-1 | .
CATSDLKVNGELFF | TGTGCCACCAGTGATTTAAAGGTTAACGGGGAGCTGTTTTTT | TRBJ2-2 | . | TRBV24-1 | .
CASSPPRVF | TGTGCCAGCAGCCCCCCAAGGGTCTTC | TRBJ2-1 | . | TRBV12-3/TRBV12-4 | many
CASSQGDNEQFF | TGCGCCAGCAGCCAAGGGGATAATGAGCAGTTCTTC | TRBJ2-1 | . | TRBV4-1 | many
CASSFTWALDEQYF | TGTGCCAGCAGCTTCACTTGGGCCCTAGACGAGCAGTACTTC | TRBJ2-7 | . | TRBV7-9 | .
CASSWDGYYEQYF | TGTGCCAGCAGCTGGGACGGATACTACGAGCAGTACTTC | TRBJ2-7 | . | TRBV7-9 | .
CAWSGLLGRSFNEKLFF | TGTGCCTGGAGTGGACTTCTCGGACGGAGCTTTAATGAAAAACTGTTTTTT | TRBJ1-4 | . | TRBV30 | few
CASSLATGGLTDTQYF | TGTGCCAGCAGCTTAGCCACAGGGGGCCTCACAGATACGCAGTATTTT | TRBJ2-3 | TRBD1 | TRBV7-8 | once
CASSYLGQGSDTQYF | TGTGCCAGCAGCTATCTGGGACAGGGGTCAGATACGCAGTATTTT | TRBJ2-3 | TRBD1 | TRBV7-9 | .
CASTERQLTQPQHF | TGTGCCAGCACCGAACGGCAGCTGACGCAGCCCCAGCATTTT | TRBJ1-5 | . | TRBV2 | .
CASSQERGGGTWYF | TGTGCCAGCAGCCAGGAGCGGGGGGGAGGGACTTGGTACTTC | TRBJ2-5 | TRBD2 | TRBV3-1 | few
CATRGGGAFEQFF | TGTGCCACCAGGGGCGGGGGGGCGTTTGAGCAGTTCTTC | TRBJ2-1 | TRBD2 | TRBV15 | few
CASSLEGHTGSPLHF | TGTGCCAGCAGCCTCGAGGGGCACACGGGTTCACCCCTCCACTTT | TRBJ1-6 | . | TRBV7-9 | medium-sized
CASTTSGNNEQYF | TGTGCCAGCACCACTAGCGGAAACAATGAGCAGTATTTT | TRBJ2-3 | TRBD2 | TRBV7-9 | .
CASSFSQAANYGYTF | TGTGCCAGCAGCTTCAGTCAGGCCGCTAACTATGGCTACACCTTC | TRBJ1-2 | . | TRBV9 | .
CATSRATGGSSEAFF | TGTGCCACCAGCAGAGCGACAGGGGGTTCGTCTGAAGCTTTCTTT | TRBJ1-1 | TRBD1 | TRBV15 | many
CASRGDYGYTF | TGTGCCAGTCGAGGGGACTATGGCTACACCTTC | TRBJ1-2 | . | TRBV7-9 | .
CASSVGLAGGRGDTQYF | TGTGCCAGCAGCGTGGGACTAGCGGGGGGGCGGGGAGATACGCAGTATTTT | TRBJ2-3 | TRBD2 | TRBV11-2 | many
CASRVTGTSNNEQFF | TGTGCCAGCAGGGTTACCGGGACGTCAAACAATGAGCAGTTCTTC | TRBJ2-1 | . | TRBV2 | .
CASSAGVSYNEQFF | TGTGCCAGCAGCGCCGGAGTCTCCTACAATGAGCAGTTCTTC | TRBJ2-1 | . | TRBV2 | .
CATSDRTVQETQYF | TGTGCCACCAGTGATCGGACAGTACAAGAGACCCAGTACTTC | TRBJ2-5 | . | TRBV24-1 | few
CASSPQGRGDTQYF | TGTGCCAGCAGCCCGCAGGGTCGGGGAGATACGCAGTATTTT | TRBJ2-3 | . | TRBV7-9 | many
CASSGSGGGLTGELFF | TGTGCCAGCAGTGGCTCGGGGGGGGGGCTAACCGGGGAGCTGTTTTTT | TRBJ2-2 | TRBD2 | TRBV25-1 | many
CSARDGDGAYQPQHF | TGCAGTGCTAGAGATGGGGACGGGGCTTATCAGCCCCAGCATTTT | TRBJ1-5 | . | TRBV20-1 | many
CASIYRQGSTEAFF | TGTGCCAGCATTTACCGACAGGGGAGCACTGAAGCTTTCTTT | TRBJ1-1 | TRBD1 | TRBV6-5 | few
CASSERSAGGTEAFF | TGTGCCAGCAGTGAACGTTCGGCAGGGGGCACTGAAGCTTTCTTT | TRBJ1-1 | TRBD1 | TRBV2 | few
CASSLVGNEQFF | TGTGCCAGCAGCTTAGTTGGTAATGAGCAGTTCTTC | TRBJ2-1 | . | TRBV7-9 | many